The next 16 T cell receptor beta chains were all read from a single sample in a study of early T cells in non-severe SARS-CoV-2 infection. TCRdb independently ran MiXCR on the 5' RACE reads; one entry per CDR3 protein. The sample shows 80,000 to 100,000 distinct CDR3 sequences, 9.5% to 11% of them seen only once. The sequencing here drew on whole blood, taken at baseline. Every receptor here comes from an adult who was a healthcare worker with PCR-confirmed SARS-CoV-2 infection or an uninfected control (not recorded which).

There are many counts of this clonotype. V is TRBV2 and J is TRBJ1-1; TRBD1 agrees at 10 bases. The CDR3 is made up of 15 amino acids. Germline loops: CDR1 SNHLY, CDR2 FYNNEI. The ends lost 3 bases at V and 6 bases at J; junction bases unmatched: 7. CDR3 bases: TGTGCCAGCAGTGATGGGGACAGGGGTTCCCCTGAAGCTTTCTTT. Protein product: CASSDGDRGSPEAFF.

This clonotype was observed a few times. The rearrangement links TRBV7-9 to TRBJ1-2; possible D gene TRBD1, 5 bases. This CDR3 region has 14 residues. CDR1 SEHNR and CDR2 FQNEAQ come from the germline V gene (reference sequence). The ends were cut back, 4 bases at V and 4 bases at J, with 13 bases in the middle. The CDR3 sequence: CASSSDGASYGYTF. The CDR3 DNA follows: TGTGCCAGCAGCTCGGACGGGGCTAGCTATGGCTACACCTTC.

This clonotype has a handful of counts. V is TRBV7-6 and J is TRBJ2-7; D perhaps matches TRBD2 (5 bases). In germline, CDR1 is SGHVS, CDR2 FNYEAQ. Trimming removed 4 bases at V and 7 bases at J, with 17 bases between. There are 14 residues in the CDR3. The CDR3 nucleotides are TGTGCCAGCAGCTCCATAGGTCCTCCGGGGGAGCAGTACTTC. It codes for CASSSIGPPGEQYF.

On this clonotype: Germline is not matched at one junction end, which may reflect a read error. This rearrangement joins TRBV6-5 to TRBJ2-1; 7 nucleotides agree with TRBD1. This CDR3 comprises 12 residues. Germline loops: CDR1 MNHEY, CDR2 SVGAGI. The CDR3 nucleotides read TGTGGCAGCAGACAGGGTTACAATGAGCAGTTCTTC. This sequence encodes CGSRQGYNEQFF.

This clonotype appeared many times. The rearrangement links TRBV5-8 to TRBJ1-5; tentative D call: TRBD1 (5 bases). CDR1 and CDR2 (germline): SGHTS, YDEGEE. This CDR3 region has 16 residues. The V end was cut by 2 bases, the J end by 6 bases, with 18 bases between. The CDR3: CASSLEWQGMRQPQHF. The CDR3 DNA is TGTGCCAGCAGCTTAGAATGGCAGGGCATGCGTCAGCCCCAGCATTTT. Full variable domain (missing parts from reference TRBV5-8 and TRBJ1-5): EAGVTQSPTHLIKTRGQQATLRCSPISGHTSVYWYQQALGLGLQFLLWYDEGEERNRGNFPPRFSGRQFPNYSSELNVNALELEDSALYLCASSLEWQGMRQPQHFGDGTRLSIL.

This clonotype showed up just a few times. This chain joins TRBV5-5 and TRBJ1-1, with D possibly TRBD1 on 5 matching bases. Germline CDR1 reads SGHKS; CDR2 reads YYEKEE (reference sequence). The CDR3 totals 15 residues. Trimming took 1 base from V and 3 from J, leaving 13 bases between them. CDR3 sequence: CASSLWGTQDTEAFF. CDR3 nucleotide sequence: TGTGCCAGCAGCTTGTGGGGGACGCAGGACACTGAAGCTTTCTTT.

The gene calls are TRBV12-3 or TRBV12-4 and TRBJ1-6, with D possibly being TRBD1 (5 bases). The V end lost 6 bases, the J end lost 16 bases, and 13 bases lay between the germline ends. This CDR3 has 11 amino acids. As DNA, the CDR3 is TGTGCCAGCAGCCCCGGGACTTCACTCCACTTT. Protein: CASSPGTSLHF.

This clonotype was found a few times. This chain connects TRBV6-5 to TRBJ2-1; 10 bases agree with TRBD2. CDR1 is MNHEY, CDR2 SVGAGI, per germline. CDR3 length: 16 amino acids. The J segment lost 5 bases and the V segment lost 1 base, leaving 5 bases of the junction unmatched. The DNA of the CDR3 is TGTGCCAGCAGTTACTTCGGACTAGCGGAAAACAATGAGCAGTTCTTC. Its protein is CASSYFGLAENNEQFF.

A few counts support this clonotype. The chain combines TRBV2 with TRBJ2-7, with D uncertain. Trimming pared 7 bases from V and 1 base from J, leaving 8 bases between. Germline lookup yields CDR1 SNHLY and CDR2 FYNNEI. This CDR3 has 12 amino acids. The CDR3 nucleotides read TGTGCCAGCACCGGCAATTCCTACGAGCAGTACTTC. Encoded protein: CASTGNSYEQYF.

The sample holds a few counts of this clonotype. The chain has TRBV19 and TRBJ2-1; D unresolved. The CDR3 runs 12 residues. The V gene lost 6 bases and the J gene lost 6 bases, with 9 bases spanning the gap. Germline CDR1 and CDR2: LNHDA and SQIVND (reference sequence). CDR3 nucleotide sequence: TGTGCCAGTAGCCTATGGGGCAATGAGCAGTTCTTC. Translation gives CASSLWGNEQFF.

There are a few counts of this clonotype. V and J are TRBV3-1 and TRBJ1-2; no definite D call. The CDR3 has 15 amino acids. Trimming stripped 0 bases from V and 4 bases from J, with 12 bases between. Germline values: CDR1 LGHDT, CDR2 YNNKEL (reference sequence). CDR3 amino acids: CASSQDRVVPYGYTF. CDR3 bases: TGTGCCAGCAGCCAAGATAGGGTAGTCCCCTATGGCTACACCTTC.

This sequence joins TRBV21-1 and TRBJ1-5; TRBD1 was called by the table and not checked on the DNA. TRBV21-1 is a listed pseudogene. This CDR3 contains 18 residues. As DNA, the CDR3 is TGTGCCAGCAGCAAAGTGAGCAGGACAGGGGGCCGCAATCAGCCCCAGCATTTT. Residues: CASSKVSRTGGRNQPQHF.

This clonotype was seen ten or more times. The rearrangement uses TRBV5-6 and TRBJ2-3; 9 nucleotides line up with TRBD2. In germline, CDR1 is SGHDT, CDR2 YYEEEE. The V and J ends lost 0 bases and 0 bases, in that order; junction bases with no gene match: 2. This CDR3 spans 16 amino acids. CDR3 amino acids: CASSLGLAASTDTQYF. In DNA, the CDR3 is TGTGCCAGCAGCTTGGGACTAGCGGCAAGCACAGATACGCAGTATTTT.

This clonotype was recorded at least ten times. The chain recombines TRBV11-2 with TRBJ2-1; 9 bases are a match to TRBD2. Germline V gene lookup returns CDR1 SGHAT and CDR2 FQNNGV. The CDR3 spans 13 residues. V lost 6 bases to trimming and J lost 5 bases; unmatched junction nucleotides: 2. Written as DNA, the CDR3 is TGTGCCAGCAGGCGACTAGCGGACAATGAGCAGTTCTTC. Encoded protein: CASRRLADNEQFF.

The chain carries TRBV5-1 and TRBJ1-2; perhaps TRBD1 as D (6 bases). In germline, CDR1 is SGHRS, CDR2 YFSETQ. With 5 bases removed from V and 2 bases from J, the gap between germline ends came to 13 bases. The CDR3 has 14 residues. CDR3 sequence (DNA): TGCGCCAGCAGTTTCGACGGACAGAACTATGGCTACACCTTC. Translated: CASSFDGQNYGYTF.

The CDR3 here is CASSLKNTHEQFF. As DNA, the CDR3 is TGTGCCAGCAGCTTAAAGAATACCCATGAGCAGTTCTTC. The V gene is TRBV5-4, the J gene TRBJ2-1, with D uncertain. The V end was cut by 2 bases, the J end by 8 bases, with 11 bases between. The CDR3 length is 13 residues. Germline V CDR1 and CDR2: SGHNT, YYREEE (reference sequence). Together with reference TRBV5-4 and TRBJ2-1, the CDR3 gives the full variable domain: ETGVTQSPTHLIKTRGQQVTLRCSSQSGHNTVSWYQQALGQGPQFIFQYYREEENGRGNFPPRFSGLQFPNYSSELNVNALELDDSALYLCASSLKNTHEQFFGPGTRLTVL.